Presented here are 22 T cell receptor beta chains from one specimen sequenced in a study of T cell changes during pregnancy in multiple sclerosis. Assay used: immunoSEQ multiplex PCR; TCRdb lists only in-frame clones, some missing. The table shows around 44,000 clones, with about 87% occurring only once. The sample was CD4+ T cells from peripheral blood mononuclear cells, taken in the second trimester of pregnancy. The receptors come from a female donor with multiple sclerosis, enrolled in a pregnancy study.

The rearrangement joins TRBV28 to TRBJ1-5; D is unresolved. The CDR3 has 12 residues. Germline V CDR1 and CDR2: MDHEN, SYDVKM. V dropped 8 bases and J dropped 7 bases, with 12 bases sitting between them. The DNA for the CDR3 is TGTGCCAGCCTTTCGGGGAACCAGCCCCAGCATTTT. It translates to CASLSGNQPQHF.

V usage is TRBV27 and J usage is TRBJ2-7, with D possibly TRBD2 on 6 matching bases. The germline CDR1 and CDR2 sequences are MNHEY and SMNVEV (reference sequence). The CDR3 is 15 amino acids. The ends were cut back, 6 bases at V and 3 bases at J, with 18 bases in the middle. CDR3 DNA: TGTGCCAGCAGGCCTCTTACGGGACTCCACTACGAGCAGTACTTC. Translation: CASRPLTGLHYEQYF.

V usage is TRBV6-6 and J usage is TRBJ2-5, with D possibly TRBD2 on 6 matching bases. CDR3 length equals 15 residues. V was pared by 2 bases and J by 2 bases, with 12 bases between. Germline values: CDR1 MNHNY, CDR2 SVGAGI (reference sequence). CDR3 region: CASSYPSGLQETQYF. CDR3 nucleotide sequence: TGTGCCAGCAGTTACCCGAGCGGGCTTCAAGAGACCCAGTACTTC.

The V call is TRBV30, the J call TRBJ1-1; TRBD1 might be the D (6 bases). CDR3 size: 13 residues. V gave up 5 bases and J gave up 5 bases, with 15 bases separating them. Per germline, CDR1 GTSNPN and CDR2 SVGIG (reference sequence). The CDR3 region has the DNA TGTGCCTGGTCCGAGGGGGATTGGACTGAAGCTTTCTTT. Amino acid sequence: CAWSEGDWTEAFF.

The V and J genes are TRBV10-3 and TRBJ2-2, with D uncertain. Germline assignment: CDR1 ENHRY and CDR2 SYGVKD. Deletions cut 10 bases from V and 0 bases from J, with 12 bases between. The CDR3 has 14 residues. The CDR3 is CASQVVPNTGELFF. CDR3 in DNA: TGTGCCAGCCAGGTGGTCCCGAACACCGGGGAGCTGTTTTTT.

The chain couples TRBV2 to TRBJ2-1, with TRBD1 matching 9 bases. CDR1 SNHLY and CDR2 FYNNEI come from the germline V gene. J gave up 15 bases and V 9 bases, and 18 bases lay outside the gene matches. The length of the CDR3 is 14 residues. For the CDR3, the DNA is TGTGCCAGTCTTCCCGGGACAGGGAGGTCTGGTCGGTTCTTC. As protein: CASLPGTGRSGRFF.

The chain is built from TRBV5-4 and TRBJ1-1; 7 bases are a match to TRBD1. J lost 3 bases, V lost 3 bases, and 8 bases had no gene match. Per the germline V gene, CDR1 is SGHNT and CDR2 is YYREEE (reference sequence). The CDR3 length is 15 residues. CDR3 sequence: CASSSGQRGDTEAFF. CDR3 sequence (DNA): TGTGCCAGCAGCTCGGGACAGCGAGGGGACACTGAAGCTTTCTTT.

The V call is TRBV6-5, the J call TRBJ1-2, with a tentative D call TRBD1 (5 bases). The germline V gene encodes CDR1 MNHEY and CDR2 SVGAGI. The germline V and J ends were trimmed by 6 bases and 8 bases, with 13 bases remaining between them. The CDR3 totals 12 residues. The DNA for the CDR3 is TGTGCCAGCAGCCACGGGGGAGGCGGCTACACCTTC. It yields the protein CASSHGGGGYTF.

This clone was found once. The chain uses TRBV28 and TRBJ1-2; D is unresolved. The CDR3 has 12 amino acids. Germline V lookup: CDR1 MDHEN, CDR2 SYDVKM. Trimming took off 5 bases at V and 10 bases at J, with 14 bases between the two ends. The CDR3 sequence is CASSPPLSDYTF. The CDR3 nucleotides are TGTGCCAGCAGTCCCCCCTTGTCAGACTACACCTTC.

This clone was seen only once. The genes are TRBV19 and TRBJ2-2; TRBD2 might be the D (6 bases). CDR1 LNHDA and CDR2 SQIVND come from the germline V gene (reference sequence). This CDR3 is 15 amino acids long. V shed 8 bases and J shed 5 bases, with 18 bases lying between them. For the CDR3, the DNA is TGTGCCAGTTCCTGGAGGGGCCGTGCGACCGGGGAGCTGTTTTTT. Protein: CASSWRGRATGELFF.

This rearrangement joins TRBV2 to TRBJ1-4; tentatively, D is TRBD1 (6 bases). The CDR3 covers 15 residues. Germline V lookup: CDR1 SNHLY, CDR2 FYNNEI. V was pared by 6 bases and J by 8 bases, with 19 bases between. CDR3 bases: TGTGCCAGCAGCCTCCCACAGGGAGTGGGGGAAAAACTGTTTTTT. Translating gives CASSLPQGVGEKLFF.

The J gene is TRBJ2-3, the V gene TRBV10-3; 11 nucleotides match TRBD2. J lost 4 bases, V lost 6 bases, and 3 bases had no gene match. Germline V lookup: CDR1 ENHRY, CDR2 SYGVKD. The length of the CDR3 is 14 residues. In DNA, the CDR3 is TGTGCCATCAGGCTAGCGGGAGGATCAGATACGCAGTATTTT. Protein sequence: CAIRLAGGSDTQYF.

The rearrangement uses TRBV28 and TRBJ2-1; a possible D gene is TRBD2 (5 bases). CDR1 is MDHEN, CDR2 SYDVKM, per germline. V was trimmed by 6 bases and J by 4 bases, leaving 19 bases between them. CDR3 length: 16 residues. CDR3 protein: CASRPSRAWTYNEQFF. The CDR3 DNA reads as TGTGCCAGCAGGCCCTCGCGGGCTTGGACTTACAATGAGCAGTTCTTC.

This clone was recorded a few times. The chain is built from TRBV25-1 and TRBJ2-3, with D possibly matching TRBD1 (6 bases). This CDR3 is 15 amino acids long. The germline gives CDR1 MGHDK, CDR2 SYGVNS. The V end was cut by 4 bases, the J end by 1 base, with 12 bases between. CDR3 residues: CASSGTGSGTDTQYF. The CDR3 DNA reads as TGTGCCAGCAGTGGAACAGGGTCGGGCACAGATACGCAGTATTTT.

This clone was counted between two and nine times. V is TRBV30 and J is TRBJ2-7, with D maybe TRBD2 (6 bases). The length of the CDR3 is 12 residues. Germline CDR1 is GTSNPN and CDR2 is SVGIG (reference sequence). V was cut by 8 bases and J by 3 bases, with 14 bases left in between. CDR3: CAGTMGGYEQYF. DNA of the CDR3: TGTGCCGGGACCATGGGGGGCTACGAGCAGTACTTC.

The gene calls are TRBV28 and TRBJ2-7, with D perhaps TRBD1 (5 bases). Trimming shortened V by 8 bases and J by 2 bases, and 10 bases separated the two germline ends. In germline, CDR1 is MDHEN, CDR2 SYDVKM. CDR3 length: 12 amino acids. This CDR3 is CASQWGTYEQYF. CDR3 bases: TGTGCCAGCCAGTGGGGCACCTACGAGCAGTACTTC.

The chain is built from TRBV18 and TRBJ2-3, with 7 nucleotides matching TRBD2. V shed 1 base and J 0 bases; nucleotides not matched to a gene: 4. The CDR3 consists of 16 residues. Germline loops: CDR1 KGHSH, CDR2 LQKENI. CDR3 nucleotides: TGTGCCAGCTCACCACTAGCGGGTACTAGCACAGATACGCAGTATTTT. It yields the protein CASSPLAGTSTDTQYF.

The CDR3 bases are TGCGCCAGCAGCCAAGACGCGGGCGCGCGGACCGGGGAGCTGTTTTTT. Translation: CASSQDAGARTGELFF. The rearrangement joins TRBV4-3 to TRBJ2-2, with D maybe TRBD2 (5 bases). V was shortened by 0 bases and J by 5 bases, with 13 bases between the two germline ends. CDR1 is LGHNA, CDR2 YSLEER, per germline. The CDR3 has 16 residues.

The chain combines TRBV7-9 with TRBJ1-3; no clear D. V lost 3 bases and J lost 1, with 7 bases in between. Germline assignment: CDR1 SEHNR and CDR2 FQNEAQ (reference sequence). CDR3 size: 14 residues. The CDR3 here is CASSFDSSGNTIYF. CDR3 DNA sequence: TGTGCCAGCAGCTTTGACTCTTCTGGAAACACCATATATTTT. The full variable domain, rest sourced from reference TRBV7-9 and TRBJ1-3, is DTGVSQNPRHKITKRGQNVTFRCDPISEHNRLYWYRQTLGQGPEFLTYFQNEAQLEKSRLLSDRFSAERPKGSFSTLEIQRTEQGDSAMYLCASSFDSSGNTIYFGEGSWLTVV.

The V gene is TRBV16, the J gene TRBJ1-2; no clear D. This CDR3 has 12 amino acids. Germline assignment: CDR1 KGHSY and CDR2 FQNENV. The V end lost 2 bases, the J end lost 6 bases, and 7 bases lay between the germline ends. The CDR3 nucleotides read TGTGCCAGCAGCCAAAGTAGAAATGGCTACACCTTC. It yields the protein CASSQSRNGYTF. Complete variable domain (other parts from reference TRBV16 and TRBJ1-2): GEEVAQTPKHLVRGEGQKAKLYCAPIKGHSYVFWYQQVLKNEFKFLISFQNENVFDETGMPKERFSAKCLPNSPCSLEIQATKLEDSAVYFCASSQSRNGYTFGSGTRLTVV.

V and J are TRBV7-9 and TRBJ2-5; D is undetermined. The CDR3 extends over 15 amino acids. Trimming left V 5 bases short and J 4 bases short, with 17 bases between. The germline V gene has CDR1 SEHNR and CDR2 FQNEAQ (reference sequence). CDR3 protein: CASSPPVRLGETQYF. The CDR3 nucleotides read TGTGCCAGCAGCCCCCCAGTGAGGCTGGGAGAGACCCAGTACTTC.

The J gene is TRBJ2-1, the V gene TRBV2, with D uncertain. Looked up from germline, CDR1 is SNHLY and CDR2 is FYNNEI. Between the trimmed V and J ends, which lost 6 bases and 4 bases, there was a span of 19 bases. The CDR3 contains 16 residues. Here the CDR3 reads CASSFTYQISYNEQFF. CDR3 DNA sequence: TGTGCCAGCAGCTTCACTTATCAAATCTCGTACAATGAGCAGTTCTTC.